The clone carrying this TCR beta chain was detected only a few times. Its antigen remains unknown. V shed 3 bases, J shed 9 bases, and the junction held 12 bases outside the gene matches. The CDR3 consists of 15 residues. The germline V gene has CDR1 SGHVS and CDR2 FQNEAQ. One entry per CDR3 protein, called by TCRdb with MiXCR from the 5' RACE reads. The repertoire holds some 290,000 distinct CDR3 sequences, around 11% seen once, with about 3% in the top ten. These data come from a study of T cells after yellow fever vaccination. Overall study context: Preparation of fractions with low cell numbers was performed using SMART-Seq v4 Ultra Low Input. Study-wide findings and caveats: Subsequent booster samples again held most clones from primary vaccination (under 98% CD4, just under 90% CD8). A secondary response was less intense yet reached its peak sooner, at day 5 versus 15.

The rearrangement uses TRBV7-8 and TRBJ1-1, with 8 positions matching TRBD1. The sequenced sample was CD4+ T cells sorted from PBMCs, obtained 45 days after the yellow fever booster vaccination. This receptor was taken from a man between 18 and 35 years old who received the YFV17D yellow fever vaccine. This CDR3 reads CASSLDRVSSVKAFF. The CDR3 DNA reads TGTGCCAGCAGCTTGGACAGGGTCAGCTCTGTGAAAGCTTTCTTT.